This T cell receptor (beta chain) was sequenced during a study of T cell responses to AZD1222 COVID-19 vaccine. About the study: Researchers grouped second doses given at about 4 or about 12 weeks into one pool. Study-level results: Among spike-specific TCRs, nearly half reportedly target unmutated variant regions. After two AZD1222 doses, spike-specific TCR breadth and depth rose versus day 0. White British donors predominated, females outnumbered males, and clonal diversity was possibly underestimated.

This clone has just a few counts. What it binds is unknown. Only in-frame clones appear in the TCRdb table, and some are missing; sequencing was by immunoSEQ multiplex PCR. The repertoire consists of 130,000 or so clones, with about 86% occurring once and the leading ten covering about 12%. The sequencing here drew on peripheral blood, taken on day 0 of AZD1222 vaccination. The source is an adult in good health.

Written as DNA, the CDR3 is TGTGCCAGCACCGACACGGGGGTAACCCAGCATTTT. This sequence encodes CASTDTGVTQHF. The gene calls are TRBV6-5 and TRBJ1-5; D is possibly TRBD1 (5 bases). V gave up 7 bases and J gave up 11 bases, with 15 bases separating them. This CDR3 has 12 residues. The germline gives CDR1 MNHEY, CDR2 SVGAGI.